Described below is a single T cell receptor beta chain sequence and its context. As yet, its antigen is unknown. This sample was included in a study of T cells expressing NK-cell markers. Study-wide background: In the group of eight sequenced donors, seven were HCMV-seropositive and one was seronegative.

Germline CDR1 and CDR2: SNHLY and FYNNEI. CDR3 length: 15 amino acids. TCRdb reanalyzed the 5' RACE reads and collapses them to one entry per CDR3 protein, without DNA. The table gives about 150,000 distinct CDR3 sequences; the top ten clones make up roughly a fifth of it. Broader study findings: These clonotypes, the leaders elsewhere, also led the CD3+CD56-NKG2C+ fraction in a few donors.

The origin of this receptor is a man aged 18 to 69 in good health. The genes are TRBV2 and TRBJ2-3; the D call from TCRdb, TRBD1, cannot be confirmed without DNA. Sequencing was performed on blood T cells: a sorted CD56 or NKG2C T cell subset, CD4+ or CD8+ T cells, or bulk PBMC T cells (not recorded which). The CDR3 sequence: CASLGQGSVTDTQYF.